One sample yielded the 2 T cell receptor beta chains listed below, sequenced in a study of blood T cell repertoires in COVID-19. The table came from immunoSEQ multiplex PCR; TCRdb's copy has only in-frame clones and leaves some out. The sample carries some 350,000 clones, more than 75% recorded once. The material sequenced was PBMCs or T cells enriched from blood (not recorded which). These TCRs come from a woman aged 30 to 39 who had recovered from COVID-19.

Only a few counts were recorded for this clone. J is TRBJ1-6 and V is TRBV5-6; the match to TRBD1 covers 12 bases. The CDR3 has 18 residues. The germline V gene encodes CDR1 SGHDT and CDR2 YYEEEE. With V trimmed by 6 bases and J by 8 bases, 15 bases remained unmatched. The CDR3, as DNA: TGTGCCAGCACGCCATATGGGACAGGGGGCCTCTCCTATTCACCCCTCCACTTT. It specifies CASTPYGTGGLSYSPLHF.

Here the CDR3 reads CASSPSGHEPNYGYTF. CDR3 nucleotide sequence: TGTGCCAGCAGCCCCTCCGGACACGAGCCTAACTATGGCTACACCTTC. The chain carries TRBV28 and TRBJ1-2; the D gene is possibly TRBD1 (5 bases). CDR3 size: 16 residues. Trimming left V 6 bases short and J 0 bases short, with 17 bases between. CDR1 and CDR2 (germline): MDHEN, SYDVKM.